This T cell receptor (beta chain) was recorded in a study of shared clonotypes between healthy human individuals (dated by TCRdb to between 2020 and 2021). With regard to the full study: A couple of women and a few men aged 18 to 49 years were included in the cohort. For each donor, three plates each were used for CD4 naive and CD4 memory, two plates were used for CD8 naive, and one plate was used for CD8 memory. To estimate repertoire size and how much clonotype sharing occurs between individuals, the study deeply sequenced the blood TCR repertoires of five healthy adults. Libraries were prepared and TCR repertoires were sequenced by different laboratories using diverse techniques, in order to increase sequencing depth and limit assay-specific biases. Per donor, leukapheresis produced somewhere between about 0.8 and 9 billion PBMCs. Study-wide conclusions, independent of this receptor: Naive subsets generally had larger estimated clonotype richness than memory subsets. Higher generation probabilities were observed for clonotypes shared by all four sorted-subset donors than for non-shared clonotypes. Sampling was limited to blood, and TCR repertoires in tissue likely differ from TCR repertoires in blood. Sharing across a few donors was observed for around 5% of naive CD4, over 3% of naive CD8, about 2.3% of memory CD4, and over 0.3% of memory CD8 clonotypes. Because the study included a small number of donors, the genetic and exposure-history diversity represented was limited. Rarefaction of sorted-subset datasets indicated incomplete sequencing despite the large sequencing depth. Based on pairwise subsampling, the degree of clonotype sharing among donors was expected to be affected by sequencing depth.

Comment on this clone: What this receptor recognizes is not known. No qualities accompany the bases; no much larger clone lies one base away.

TCR CDR3 regions were amplified from genomic DNA by multiplex PCR using the deep immunoSEQ assay. Genomic DNA extracted from each cell subset was distributed evenly over all wells of several immunoSEQ 96-well plates, and each plate served as one replicate. For sorted subsets, each replicate PCR was loaded with 200 ng genomic DNA, equivalent to 30,000 or so T cell genomes. The purified libraries were quantified using a Qubit 3.0 fluorometer, sized with a Bioanalyzer 2100, and then quantified again using the KAPA Library Quantification kit. Every immunoSEQ 96-well plate was sequenced on a separate single-read 150-cycle Illumina NextSeq 550 flow cell. The original methods were these. Because the immunoSEQ output held only junctional sequences and lacked quality scores, the filtering could not match the filtering applied to full-length reads. Sequences were annotated with PyIR, a Python wrapper for IgBLAST v1.9, and V/J genes and CDR3 were assigned using IMGT germline references. Reads were filtered out if the reads had weak V/J assignments (E-value above 1e-6), no CDR3, stop codons, out-of-frame junctions, or ambiguous translated residues. V3J clonotypes were defined as sequences sharing the same inferred V gene, J gene, and CDR3 amino acid sequence. To compute the percentage overlap between repertoires, the number of shared unique clonotypes was divided by the size of the smaller repertoire. Richness of each repertoire was evaluated using RTK rarefaction, the Chao1 estimator, and Recon v2.1 estimates of unobserved clonotypes. Generation probabilities for all TCRbeta clonotypes obtained by the gDNA method from a handful of donors were computed using OLGA. TCRdb limited this immuneACCESS table to in-frame rearrangements with V and J called. A share of clones is missing; checked studies link under half to unresolved V genes, and the rest is unexplained. D and trimming were read from the DNA, whereas the V and J calls and clone size are those reported in that table. This sample lists millions of clones; about 92% were detected once. The ten largest clones take up roughly 1.7% of the sample.

CD8 naive samples consisted of CD45RO-negative cells that were positively selected for CCR7, yielding a CD45RA+CCR7+ population without TemRA cells. Healthy HIV-negative adults with no recently reported acute infections or vaccinations were included as donors. Every donor was a Caucasian adult living in Nashville, Tennessee, USA. After blood collection by leukapheresis, PBMCs were isolated using Ficoll-Histopaque density gradient centrifugation and then cryopreserved in the vapor phase of liquid nitrogen. Analytical flow cytometry was used to check the purity and quantity of each magnetically sorted T cell population. Each sorted fraction had its genomic DNA isolated and then quantified by UV absorbance on a Nanodrop 2000c. Input material: naive CD8+ T cells from PBMCs. Sample cell subset or site, as interpreted from the label and publication: CD45RA+CCR7+. This TCR came from a man aged 18-30 years in good health. Some clones in this sample may be carry-over from other donors' samples.

The CDR3 protein: CASSLADGGLATYEQYF. The sequence in DNA is TGTGCCAGCAGCTTAGCGGACGGGGGACTGGCAACCTACGAGCAGTACTTC. This receptor chain uses TRBV7-9 and TRBJ2-7; D gene: possibly TRBD2, on 6 matching bases. Spanning cysteine to phenylalanine, the CDR3 consists of 17 amino acids. Just the 51-base CDR3 DNA is kept, in frame starting at base 1. V loses 0 bases, J loses 2 bases, and the germline ends lie 17 bases apart. The germline V gene (reference sequence) yields SEHNR for CDR1 and FQNEAQ for CDR2.